These 4 T cell receptor beta chains came from one sample sequenced in a study of spatial heterogeneity in lung cancer. Time point specified: sample taken at primary tumor resection. Researchers sequenced whole RNA taken from tumor, nontumor lung or frozen PBMC without sorting. One entry per CDR3 protein results from TCRdb running MiXCR on the 5' RACE reads. The sample contains approximately 44,000 distinct CDR3 sequences, about an eighth of which appear only once. Material: PBMCs, obtained at surgery. Every receptor here comes from a male donor with early-stage non-small cell lung cancer.

Turning to this clonotype: This sequence may be a read error, since a much larger clone differs from it by one base. This chain uses TRBV7-9 with TRBJ2-3; D unclear. The germline V gene encodes CDR1 SEHNR and CDR2 FQNEAQ (reference sequence). The CDR3 has 13 amino acids. CDR3 residues: CASSLVGTDTRYF. The CDR3, as DNA: TGTGCCAGCAGCTTAGTTGGCACAGATACGCGGTATTTT.

This clonotype turned up a few times. The rearrangement uses TRBV20-1 and TRBJ2-1; D perhaps matches TRBD2 (5 bases). V was trimmed by 4 bases and J by 1 base, leaving 20 bases between them. Germline CDR1 and CDR2: DFQATT and SNEGSKA (reference sequence). The CDR3 runs to 17 residues. CDR3 in DNA: TGCAGTGCTAAACCACAGAAACGGGATGGGTCCTACAATGAGCAGTTCTTC. It yields the protein CSAKPQKRDGSYNEQFF.

This clonotype was seen a few times. The chain is built from TRBV13 and TRBJ2-5; possibly TRBD2 for D (6 bases). Germline V lookup: CDR1 PRHDT, CDR2 FYEKMQ (reference sequence). V lost 5 bases, J lost 5 bases, and 18 bases lay in between. The length of the CDR3 is 15 residues. The CDR3 bases are TGTGCCAGCAGCCCCTGGCCGGGAGTGGGTGAGACCCAGTACTTC. This sequence encodes CASSPWPGVGETQYF. Drawing the rest from reference TRBV13 and TRBJ2-5, the complete variable domain is AAGVIQSPRHLIKEKRETATLKCYPIPRHDTVYWYQQGPGQDPQFLISFYEKMQSDKGSIPDRFSAQQFSDYHSELNMSSLELGDSALYFCASSPWPGVGETQYFGPGTRLLVL.

Ten or more counts support this clonotype. This rearrangement joins TRBV20-1 to TRBJ2-1; weak D call: TRBD1 (6 bases). The V and J ends lost 1 base and 8 bases respectively, with 15 bases between them. Germline-derived CDR1 and CDR2 are DFQATT and SNEGSKA (reference sequence). CDR3 length: 14 residues. CDR3 residues: CSARAGEGGYEQFF. The CDR3 DNA reads as TGCAGTGCTAGAGCTGGAGAAGGGGGTTATGAGCAGTTCTTC.